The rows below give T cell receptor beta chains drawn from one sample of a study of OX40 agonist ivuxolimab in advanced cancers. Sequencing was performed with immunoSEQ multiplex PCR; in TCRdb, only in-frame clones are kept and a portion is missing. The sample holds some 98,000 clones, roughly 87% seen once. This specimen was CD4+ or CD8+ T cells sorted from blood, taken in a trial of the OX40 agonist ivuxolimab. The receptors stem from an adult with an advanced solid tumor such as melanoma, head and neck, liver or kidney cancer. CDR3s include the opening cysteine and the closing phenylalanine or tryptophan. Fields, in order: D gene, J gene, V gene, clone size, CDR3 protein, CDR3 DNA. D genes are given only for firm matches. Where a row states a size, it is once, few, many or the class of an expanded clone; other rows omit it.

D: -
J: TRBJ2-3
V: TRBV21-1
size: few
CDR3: CASTLGAGAGTDTQYF
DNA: TGTGCCAGCACCCTTGGGGCGGGGGCCGGCACAGATACGCAGTATTTT

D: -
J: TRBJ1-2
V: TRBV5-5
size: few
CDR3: CASSPGVDGYTF
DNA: TGTGCCAGCAGCCCAGGGGTGGATGGCTACACCTTC

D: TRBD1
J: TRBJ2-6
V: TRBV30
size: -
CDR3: CAWIPGQGFSGANVLTF
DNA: TGTGCCTGGATTCCGGGACAGGGGTTTTCAGGGGCCAACGTCCTGACTTTC

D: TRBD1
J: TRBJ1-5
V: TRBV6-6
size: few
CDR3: CASRTGDSNQPQHF
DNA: TGTGCCAGCAGGACAGGGGATAGCAATCAGCCCCAGCATTTT

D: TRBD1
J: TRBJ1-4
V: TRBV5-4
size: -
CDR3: CASSLDKTGANEKLFF
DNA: TGTGCCAGCAGCTTGGACAAGACAGGGGCAAATGAAAAACTGTTTTTT

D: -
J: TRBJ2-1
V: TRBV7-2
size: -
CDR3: CASSPRLGRSSYNEQFF
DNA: TGTGCCAGCAGCCCCCGCTTGGGCCGTAGCTCCTACAATGAGCAGTTCTTC

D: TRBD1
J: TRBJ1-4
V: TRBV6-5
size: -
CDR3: CASSYQGQEKLFF
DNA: TGTGCCAGCAGTTACCAGGGACAGGAAAAACTGTTTTTT

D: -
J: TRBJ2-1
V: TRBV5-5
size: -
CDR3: CASSFGSGRDNEQFF
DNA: TGTGCCAGCAGCTTCGGCAGCGGGCGAGACAATGAGCAGTTCTTC

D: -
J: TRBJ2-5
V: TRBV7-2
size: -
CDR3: CASSLTGRPGQETQYF
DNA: TGTGCCAGCAGTCTTACAGGGAGGCCAGGGCAAGAGACCCAGTACTTC

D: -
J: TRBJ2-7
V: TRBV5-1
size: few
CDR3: CASSRERFYEQYF
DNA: TGCGCCAGCAGCAGGGAAAGGTTCTACGAGCAGTACTTC

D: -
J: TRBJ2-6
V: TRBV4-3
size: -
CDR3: CASSQRGVGANVLTF
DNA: TGCGCCAGCAGCCAAAGAGGGGTCGGGGCCAACGTCCTGACTTTC

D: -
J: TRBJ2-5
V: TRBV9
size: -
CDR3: CASSQNQETQYF
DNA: TGTGCCAGCAGCCAGAACCAAGAGACCCAGTACTTC

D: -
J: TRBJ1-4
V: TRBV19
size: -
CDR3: CASTGLTNEKLFF
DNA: TGTGCCAGCACAGGGTTAACTAATGAAAAACTGTTTTTT

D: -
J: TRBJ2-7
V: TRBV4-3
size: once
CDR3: CASSPDRSNHEQYF
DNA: TGCGCCAGCAGCCCGGACCGGTCGAACCACGAGCAGTACTTC

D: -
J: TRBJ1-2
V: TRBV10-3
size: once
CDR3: CAITQGMDGYTF
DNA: TGTGCCATCACCCAGGGGATGGATGGCTACACCTTC

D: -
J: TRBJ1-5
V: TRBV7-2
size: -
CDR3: CASSPREGNQPQHF
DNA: TGTGCCAGCAGCCCCAGGGAGGGCAATCAGCCCCAGCATTTT

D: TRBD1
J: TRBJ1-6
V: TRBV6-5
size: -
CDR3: CASRQGSSPLHF
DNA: TGTGCCAGCAGACAGGGGAGTTCACCCCTCCACTTT

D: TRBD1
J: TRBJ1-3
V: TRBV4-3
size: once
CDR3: CASSQDWGQGANTIYF
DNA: TGCGCCAGCAGCCAAGATTGGGGACAGGGGGCCAACACCATATATTTT

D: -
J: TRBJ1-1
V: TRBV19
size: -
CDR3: CASSSPGTLNTEAFF
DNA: TGTGCCAGTAGTTCCCCCGGGACTCTGAACACTGAAGCTTTCTTT

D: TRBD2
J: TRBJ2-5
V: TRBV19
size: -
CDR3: CASSISMGLAGGNQETQYF
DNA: TGTGCCAGTAGTATAAGTATGGGACTAGCGGGGGGCAATCAAGAGACCCAGTACTTC

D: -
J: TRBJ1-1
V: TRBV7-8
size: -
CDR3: CASSLAIQGLFEAFF
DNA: TGTGCCAGCAGCTTAGCGATCCAGGGTCTCTTTGAAGCTTTCTTT

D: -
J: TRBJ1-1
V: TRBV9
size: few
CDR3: CASSPPLRPSEAFF
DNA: TGTGCCAGCAGCCCTCCTCTACGGCCAAGTGAAGCTTTCTTT

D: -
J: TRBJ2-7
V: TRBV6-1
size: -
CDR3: CASSALVGGITYEQYF
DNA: TGTGCCAGCAGTGCGCTGGTGGGCGGGATTACCTACGAGCAGTACTTC

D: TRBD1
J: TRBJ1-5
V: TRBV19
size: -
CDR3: CASSIRDRSNPPLNQPQHF
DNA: TGTGCCAGTAGTATCCGGGACAGGTCTAACCCACCTCTTAATCAGCCCCAGCATTTT

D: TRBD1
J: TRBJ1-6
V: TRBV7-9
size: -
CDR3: CASSFTGDGIYNSPLHF
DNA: TGTGCCAGCAGCTTTACAGGGGATGGAATTTATAATTCACCCCTCCACTTT

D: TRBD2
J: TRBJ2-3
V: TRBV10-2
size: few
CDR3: CASRGGTSGGSDTQYF
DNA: TGCGCCAGCAGAGGAGGGACTAGCGGGGGTTCAGATACGCAGTATTTT

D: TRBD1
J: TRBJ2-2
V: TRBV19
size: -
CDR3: CASIEGAGTGELFF
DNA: TGTGCCAGTATTGAGGGGGCCGGCACCGGGGAGCTGTTTTTT

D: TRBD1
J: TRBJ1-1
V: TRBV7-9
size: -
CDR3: CASSLGQPNTEAFF
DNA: TGTGCCAGCAGCTTGGGACAGCCGAACACTGAAGCTTTCTTT

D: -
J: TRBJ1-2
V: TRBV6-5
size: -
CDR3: CASSYGRAGGPYGYTF
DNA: TGTGCCAGCAGTTACGGTCGTGCGGGGGGGCCCTATGGCTACACCTTC

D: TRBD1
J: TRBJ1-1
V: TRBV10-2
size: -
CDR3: CASSNGQGWDTEAFF
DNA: TGCGCCAGCAGTAACGGACAGGGGTGGGACACTGAAGCTTTCTTT

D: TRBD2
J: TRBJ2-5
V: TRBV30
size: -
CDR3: CAWGSGGTETQYF
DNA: TGTGCCTGGGGCAGCGGGGGGACAGAGACCCAGTACTTC

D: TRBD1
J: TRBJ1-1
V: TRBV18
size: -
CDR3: CASSQDRAEAFF
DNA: TGTGCCAGCTCACAGGACAGGGCTGAAGCTTTCTTT

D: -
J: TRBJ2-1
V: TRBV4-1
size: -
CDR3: CASSQDNDADEQFF
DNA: TGCGCCAGCAGCCAAGATAACGACGCCGATGAGCAGTTCTTC

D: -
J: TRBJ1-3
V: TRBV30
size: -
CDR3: CAWTKSSGNTIYF
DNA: TGTGCCTGGACCAAATCCTCTGGAAACACCATATATTTT

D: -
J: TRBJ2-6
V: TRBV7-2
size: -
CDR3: CASSLEGTGANVLTF
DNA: TGTGCCAGCAGCTTAGAAGGCACTGGGGCCAACGTCCTGACTTTC

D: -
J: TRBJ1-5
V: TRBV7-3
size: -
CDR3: CASSVTPLQPQHF
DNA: TGTGCCAGCAGCGTAACCCCCTTACAGCCCCAGCATTTT

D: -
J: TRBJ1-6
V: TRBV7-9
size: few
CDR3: CASREGNSPLHF
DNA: TGTGCCAGCAGGGAAGGAAATTCACCCCTCCACTTT

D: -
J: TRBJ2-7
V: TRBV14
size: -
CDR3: CASSQAGGHIYEQYF
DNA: TGTGCCAGCAGCCAAGCGGGGGGACACATTTACGAGCAGTACTTC

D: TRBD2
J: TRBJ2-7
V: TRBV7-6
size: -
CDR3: CASSSGTSYEQYF
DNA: TGTGCCAGCAGCTCCGGGACTAGCTACGAGCAGTACTTC

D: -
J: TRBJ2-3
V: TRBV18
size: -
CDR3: CASSPQRYTDTQYF
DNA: TGTGCCAGCTCACCTCAGCGGTACACAGATACGCAGTATTTT

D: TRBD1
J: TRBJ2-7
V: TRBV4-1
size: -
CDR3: CASSPINRGLRDEQYF
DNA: TGCGCCAGCAGCCCCATAAACAGGGGGCTGCGCGACGAGCAGTACTTC

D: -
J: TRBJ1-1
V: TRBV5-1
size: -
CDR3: CASSLKGGTEAFF
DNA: TGCGCCAGCAGCTTGAAGGGTGGAACTGAAGCTTTCTTT

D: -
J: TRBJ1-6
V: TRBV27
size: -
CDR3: CASSFQPGRDSPLHF
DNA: TGTGCCAGCAGTTTCCAACCGGGACGGGATTCACCCCTCCACTTT

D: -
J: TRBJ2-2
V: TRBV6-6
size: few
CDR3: CASSYQEQGGTGELFF
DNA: TGTGCCAGCAGTTACCAGGAACAGGGGGGGACCGGGGAGCTGTTTTTT

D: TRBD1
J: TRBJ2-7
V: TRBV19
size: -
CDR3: CASSIDDRVRPYEQYF
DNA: TGTGCCAGTAGTATAGACGACAGGGTGAGGCCCTACGAGCAGTACTTC

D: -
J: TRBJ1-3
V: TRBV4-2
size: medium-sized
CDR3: CASSQAHGNSGNTIYF
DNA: TGTGCCAGCAGCCAAGCCCACGGAAACTCTGGAAACACCATATATTTT

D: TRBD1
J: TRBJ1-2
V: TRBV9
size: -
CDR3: CASSVAPQGFYGYTF
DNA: TGTGCCAGCAGCGTAGCTCCACAGGGGTTCTATGGCTACACCTTC

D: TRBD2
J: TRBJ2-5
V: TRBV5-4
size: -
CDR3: CASSRRLAGGLPQETQYF
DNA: TGTGCCAGCAGCCGCCGACTAGCGGGGGGCCTCCCCCAAGAGACCCAGTACTTC

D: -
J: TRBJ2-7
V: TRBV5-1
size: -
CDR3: CASSLNLAGQSIYEQYF
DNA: TGCGCCAGCAGCTTGAACTTAGCTGGACAATCGATCTACGAGCAGTACTTC

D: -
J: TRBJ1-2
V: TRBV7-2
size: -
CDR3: CASSLARDTYGYTF
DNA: TGTGCCAGCAGCTTAGCCAGGGATACATATGGCTACACCTTC

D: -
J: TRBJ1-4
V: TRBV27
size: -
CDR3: CASSLWGSGTEKLFF
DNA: TGTGCCAGCAGTTTATGGGGCAGTGGTACTGAAAAACTGTTTTTT